This T cell receptor beta chain was observed in a study of blood T cell repertoires in COVID-19. At the level of the study: Acute and convalescent COVID-19 specimens originated in the United States, Italy and Spain. Nucleic acid was either cDNA or gDNA, and it came from T cells, B-cell-depleted T cells, or PBMCs.

The repertoire was sequenced with immunoSEQ multiplex PCR; TCRdb's copy has only in-frame clones and lacks some. The table lists fewer than 250,000 clones, 88% of them singletons. The CDR3 is made up of 15 amino acids. Looked up from germline, CDR1 is SGHTA and CDR2 is FQGNSA. The germline V and J ends were trimmed by 2 bases and 2 bases, with 7 bases remaining between them. The source of this sequence is a man between 65 and 85 years old with acute or convalescent COVID-19. The sequenced sample consisted of peripheral blood. The chain has TRBV7-2 and TRBJ2-6; no definite D call. The CDR3 loop reads CASSLYQAGANVLTF. The CDR3 DNA reads TGTGCCAGCAGCTTATACCAGGCTGGGGCCAACGTCCTGACTTTC. The entire variable domain, with the rest obtained from reference TRBV7-2 and TRBJ2-6, is as follows: GAGVSQSPSNKVTEKGKDVELRCDPISGHTALYWYRQSLGQGLEFLIYFQGNSAPDKSGLPSDRFSAERTGGSVSTLTIQRTQQEDSAVYLCASSLYQAGANVLTFGAGSRLTVL.